This T cell receptor (beta chain) was obtained from a study of response to subunit inactivated influenza vaccine. This clonotype was recorded a few times. The antigen is not known. TCRdb reanalysed the RT-PCR reads using MiXCR and keeps one entry per CDR3 protein. This sample has more than 150,000 distinct CDR3 sequences, with 7.5% to 10% found just once. Germline V gives CDR1 SGHDT, CDR2 YYEEEE. Unmatched junction bases numbered 2, after V lost 0 bases and J lost 5 bases. The CDR3 extends over 14 amino acids. Study-wide results and limits: The authors proposed limited new T cell recruitment per seasonal influenza vaccination.

The chain couples TRBV5-6 to TRBJ2-3; 8 bases agree with TRBD2. This sequence originates from a man aged 45-65 years who received an inactivated influenza vaccine. Material: non-naive T cells sorted from PBMCs, obtained on the day of vaccination. The DNA of the CDR3 is TGTGCCAGCAGCTTGGTAAGCGGGAGAGATACGCAGTATTTT. Its translation: CASSLVSGRDTQYF.